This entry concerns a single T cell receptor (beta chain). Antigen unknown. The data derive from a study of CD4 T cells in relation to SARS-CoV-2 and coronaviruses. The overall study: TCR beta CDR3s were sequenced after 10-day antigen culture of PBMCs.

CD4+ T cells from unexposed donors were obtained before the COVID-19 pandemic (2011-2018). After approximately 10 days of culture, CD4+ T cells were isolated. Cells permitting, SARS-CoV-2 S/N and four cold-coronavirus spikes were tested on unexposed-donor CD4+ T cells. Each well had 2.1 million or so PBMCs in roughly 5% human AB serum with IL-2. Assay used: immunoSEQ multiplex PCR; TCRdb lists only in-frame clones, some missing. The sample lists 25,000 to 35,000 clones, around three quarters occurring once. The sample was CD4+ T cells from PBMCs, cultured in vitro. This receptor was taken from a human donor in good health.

CDR3 region: CASRAADTQYF. CDR3 coding DNA: TGTGCCAGCAGGGCTGCAGATACGCAGTATTTT. The chain links TRBV7-9 to TRBJ2-3; no reliable D call. CDR3 size: 11 residues. Per the germline V gene, CDR1 is SEHNR and CDR2 is FQNEAQ (reference sequence). The ends were cut back, 6 bases at V and 4 bases at J, with 5 bases in the middle.